This record looks at one T cell receptor (beta chain) sequence and its context. As yet, its antigen is unknown. The germline gives CDR1 MDHEN, CDR2 SYDVKM. Trimming removed 5 bases from V and 2 bases from J, with 14 bases in between. The CDR3 runs to 15 residues. This record comes from a study of T cell repertoires in cytomegalovirus infection. Study-wide points: Cumulative frequency of public TCR beta families picked out carriers of CMV plus the relevant HLA.

One entry per CDR3 protein results from TCRdb running MiXCR on the reads. Of hundreds of thousands of distinct CDR3 sequences in the sample, roughly a quarter were seen once. The J gene is TRBJ2-3, the V gene TRBV28; maybe TRBD2 (5 bases). The sequencing sample was made of CD8+ T cells from PBMCs. The receptor was isolated from a human donor in good health (CMV status not recorded). Some clones in this sample may be carry-over from other donors' samples. The CDR3 region is CASSRGRGFTDTQYF. The CDR3 coding sequence is TGTGCCAGCAGTAGAGGCCGGGGTTTCACAGATACGCAGTATTTT. The full variable domain, its missing parts supplied by reference TRBV28 and TRBJ2-3, is DVKVTQSSRYLVKRTGEKVFLECVQDMDHENMFWYRQDPGLGLRLIYFSYDVKMKEKGDIPEGYSVSREKKERFSLILESASTNQTSMYLCASSRGRGFTDTQYFGPGTRLTVL.